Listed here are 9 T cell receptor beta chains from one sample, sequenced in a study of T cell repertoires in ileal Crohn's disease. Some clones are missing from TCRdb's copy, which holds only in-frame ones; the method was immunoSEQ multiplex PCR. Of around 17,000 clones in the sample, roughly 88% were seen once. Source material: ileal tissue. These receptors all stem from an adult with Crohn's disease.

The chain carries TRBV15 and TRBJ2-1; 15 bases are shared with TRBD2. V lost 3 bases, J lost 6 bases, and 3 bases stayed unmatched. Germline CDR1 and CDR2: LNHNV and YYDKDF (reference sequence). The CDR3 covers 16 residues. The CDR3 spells CATSSPGLAGGNEQFF. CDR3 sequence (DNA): TGTGCCACCAGCAGTCCGGGACTAGCGGGAGGCAATGAGCAGTTCTTC.

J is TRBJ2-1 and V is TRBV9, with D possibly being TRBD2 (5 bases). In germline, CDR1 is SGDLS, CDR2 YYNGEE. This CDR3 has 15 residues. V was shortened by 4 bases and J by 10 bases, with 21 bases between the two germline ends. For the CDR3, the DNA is TGTGCCAGCAGCCCCGTCCCTCTTTCGGGAAGGGAGCAGTTCTTC. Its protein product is CASSPVPLSGREQFF.

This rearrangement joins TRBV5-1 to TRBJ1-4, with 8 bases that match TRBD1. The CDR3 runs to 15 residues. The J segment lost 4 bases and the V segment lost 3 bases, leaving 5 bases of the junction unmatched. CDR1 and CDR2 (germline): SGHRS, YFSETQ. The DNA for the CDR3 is TGCGCCAGCAGCTCGGGACAGGCAGTTAATGAAAAACTGTTTTTT. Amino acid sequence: CASSSGQAVNEKLFF.

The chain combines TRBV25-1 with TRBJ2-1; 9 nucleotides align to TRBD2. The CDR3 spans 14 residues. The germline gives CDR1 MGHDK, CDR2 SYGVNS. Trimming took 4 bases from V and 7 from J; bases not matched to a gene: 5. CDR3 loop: CASSVASGNNEQFF. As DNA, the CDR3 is TGTGCCAGCAGTGTGGCTAGCGGGAATAATGAGCAGTTCTTC.

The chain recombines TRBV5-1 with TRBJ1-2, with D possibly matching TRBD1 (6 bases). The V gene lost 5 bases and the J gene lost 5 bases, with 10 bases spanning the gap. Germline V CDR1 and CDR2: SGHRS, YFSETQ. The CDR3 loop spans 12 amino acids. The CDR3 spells CASSGQGYGYTF. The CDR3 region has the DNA TGCGCCAGCAGTGGTCAGGGGTATGGCTACACCTTC.

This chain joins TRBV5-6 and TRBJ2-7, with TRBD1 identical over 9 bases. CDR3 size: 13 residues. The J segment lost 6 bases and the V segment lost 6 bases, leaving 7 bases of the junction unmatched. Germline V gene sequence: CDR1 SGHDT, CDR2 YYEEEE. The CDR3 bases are TGTGCCAGCACCGGGACAGGGACGCGCGAGCAGTACTTC. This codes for CASTGTGTREQYF.

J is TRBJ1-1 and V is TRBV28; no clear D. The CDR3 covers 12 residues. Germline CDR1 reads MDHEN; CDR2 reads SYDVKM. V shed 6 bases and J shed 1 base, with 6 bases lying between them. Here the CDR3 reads CASRWQNTEAFF. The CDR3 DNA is TGTGCCAGCAGGTGGCAGAACACTGAAGCTTTCTTT.

The CDR3 here is CASSPLTGTGLAKNIQYF. The CDR3 nucleotides read TGTGCCAGCTCACCTTTGACAGGGACAGGGCTAGCCAAAAACATTCAGTACTTC. This chain joins TRBV18 and TRBJ2-4; 9 nucleotides agree with TRBD1. The CDR3 runs 18 residues. After removal of 3 bases from V and 0 bases from J, the junction contained 9 bases not matched to a gene. The germline V gene has CDR1 KGHSH and CDR2 LQKENI.

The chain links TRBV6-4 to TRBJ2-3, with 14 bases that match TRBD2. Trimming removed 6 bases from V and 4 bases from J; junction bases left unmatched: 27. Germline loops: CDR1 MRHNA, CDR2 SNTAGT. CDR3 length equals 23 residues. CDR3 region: CASRDEMRPRPGLAGDVPDTQYF. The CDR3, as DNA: TGTGCCAGCAGGGACGAAATGAGACCCCGCCCGGGACTAGCGGGAGACGTTCCAGATACGCAGTATTTT.